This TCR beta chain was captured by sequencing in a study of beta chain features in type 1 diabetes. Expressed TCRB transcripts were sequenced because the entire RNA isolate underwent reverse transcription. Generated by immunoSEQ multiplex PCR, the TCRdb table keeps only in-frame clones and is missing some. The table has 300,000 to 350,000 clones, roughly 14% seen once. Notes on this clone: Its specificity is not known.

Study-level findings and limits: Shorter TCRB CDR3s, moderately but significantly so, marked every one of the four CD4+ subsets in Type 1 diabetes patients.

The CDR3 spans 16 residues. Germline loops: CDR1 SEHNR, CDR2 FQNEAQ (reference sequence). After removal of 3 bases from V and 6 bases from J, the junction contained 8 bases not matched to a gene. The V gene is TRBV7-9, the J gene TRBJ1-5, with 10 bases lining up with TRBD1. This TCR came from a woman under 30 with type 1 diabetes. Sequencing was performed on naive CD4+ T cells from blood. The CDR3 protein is CASSFGTGEVSQPQHF. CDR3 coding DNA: TGTGCCAGCAGCTTCGGGACAGGGGAAGTTAGTCAGCCCCAGCATTTT.